The clone carrying this T cell receptor (beta chain) came up many times. Other nucleotide sequences in the sample specify the same CDR3. The data stem from a study of shared clonotypes between healthy human individuals. The CDR3 extends over 15 amino acids. J lost 2 bases, V lost 4 bases, and 3 bases had no gene match. From germline, CDR1 is SGHRS and CDR2 YFSETQ. The assay was immunoSEQ multiplex PCR, and TCRdb's table has in-frame clones only and misses some. The table has roughly 1 million clones, about 80% seen once. The TCR comes from a man aged 18 to 29 in good health. This chain links TRBV5-1 with TRBJ2-6; 7 bases map to TRBD1. The sequencing sample was made of memory CD4+ T cells sorted from blood. Indicated subset: CD45RA-negative fraction. CDR3 DNA: TGCGCCAGCAGCCTAGACAGGGCTGGGGCCAACGTCCTGACTTTC. Translating it yields CASSLDRAGANVLTF.